Listed here are 2 T cell receptor beta chains from one sample, sequenced in a study of OX40 agonist ivuxolimab in advanced cancers. Clones were sequenced by immunoSEQ multiplex PCR, and TCRdb holds only the in-frame ones, with some missing. The sample shows 77,000 or so clones, 78% of them seen only once. The starting material was CD4+ or CD8+ T cells sorted from blood, obtained in a trial of the OX40 agonist ivuxolimab. These receptors were collected from an adult with an advanced solid tumor such as melanoma, head and neck, liver or kidney cancer.

The chain uses TRBV7-9 and TRBJ1-2; D is uncertain. The CDR3 runs 13 residues. Germline V lookup: CDR1 SEHNR, CDR2 FQNEAQ (reference sequence). The V gene lost 5 bases and the J gene lost 6 bases, with 13 bases spanning the gap. DNA of the CDR3: TGTGCCAGCAGCCGGAGTAGGGTTGATGGCTACACCTTC. Amino acids: CASSRSRVDGYTF.

The rearrangement links TRBV29-1 to TRBJ2-1; D is ambiguous. The V end lost 6 bases, the J end lost 0 bases, and 21 bases lay between the germline ends. CDR1 and CDR2 (germline): SQVTM, ANQGSEA. This CDR3 is 17 amino acids long. The CDR3 loop is CSVDVKDLLHSYNEQFF. CDR3 DNA: TGCAGCGTGGATGTTAAGGACCTCCTTCACTCCTACAATGAGCAGTTCTTC.